These T cell receptor beta chains were read from a single sample in a study of read filtering for tumor transcriptome and immune sequencing. MiXCR, applied by TCRdb to the reads, yields one record per CDR3 protein. This table has tens of thousands of distinct CDR3 sequences, approximately 19% appearing once. Source material: a population of CD138-negative cells sorted from bone marrow. The receptors here all came from a donor at least 40 years old with multiple myeloma. CDR3s leave out the opening cysteine and the closing phenylalanine or tryptophan. Rows may omit the clone size; those that give it use once, few, many or a size class.

CDR3 length	clone size	J gene	V gene	CDR3 protein
11	NA	TRBJ2-7	TRBV3-1	ASSFRSSYEQY
11	many	TRBJ2-5	TRBV19	ASSPHKQETQY
12	few	TRBJ2-2	TRBV12-3/TRBV12-4	ASRSATSPGELF
13	NA	TRBJ1-5	TRBV28	ASSLYGQGQQPQH
13	NA	TRBJ2-3	TRBV9	ASSVEGQGGRTQY
11	many	TRBJ2-5	TRBV29-1	SGGGDFRETQY
13	many	TRBJ1-2	TRBV6-5	ASSYSKGSNYGYT
11	few	TRBJ1-2	TRBV3-1	ASSHRQEDGYT
13	few	TRBJ2-6	TRBV19	ASSTQGPGANVLT
12	NA	TRBJ2-1	TRBV3-1	ASSREATADEQL
10	many	TRBJ1-1	TRBV29-1	SVVWGNTEAF
16	many	TRBJ2-3	TRBV15	ATSRESQRGGGTDTQY
17	many	TRBJ2-2	TRBV27	ASSLYGPGDLPSTGELF
11	NA	TRBJ1-1	TRBV7-3	AGSLSPTLEAF
14	many	TRBJ2-1	TRBV7-6	ASSIVFGAPTNEQF
13	many	TRBJ2-2	TRBV19	ASNQRGLNTGELF
13	many	TRBJ2-2	TRBV7-9	AARLGAQPTGELF
14	many	TRBJ1-2	TRBV28	ASSPGGGARSYGYT
15	many	TRBJ2-6	TRBV20-1	SARAGTGGSGANVLT
13	many	TRBJ2-7	TRBV6-5	ASNPGASGSYEQY
12	few	TRBJ2-1	TRBV10-3	AITAGESYNEQF
18	NA	TRBJ1-1	TRBV5-1	ASSLARTGDSGRMNTEAF
13	few	TRBJ2-1	TRBV5-1	ASSLGLEGSFEQF
14	many	TRBJ2-1	TRBV5-4	ASSLEGGFWDSEQF
11	NA	TRBJ2-1	TRBV23-1	ASSQEADNEQF
10	many	TRBJ1-1	TRBV5-1	ASREGFMQAF
15	NA	TRBJ2-5	TRBV27	ASSRAGGGTGPGTQY
15	many	TRBJ2-6	TRBV20-1	SALRDRVTSGANVLT
14	many	TRBJ2-2	TRBV5-1	ASSSTSGSVSGELF